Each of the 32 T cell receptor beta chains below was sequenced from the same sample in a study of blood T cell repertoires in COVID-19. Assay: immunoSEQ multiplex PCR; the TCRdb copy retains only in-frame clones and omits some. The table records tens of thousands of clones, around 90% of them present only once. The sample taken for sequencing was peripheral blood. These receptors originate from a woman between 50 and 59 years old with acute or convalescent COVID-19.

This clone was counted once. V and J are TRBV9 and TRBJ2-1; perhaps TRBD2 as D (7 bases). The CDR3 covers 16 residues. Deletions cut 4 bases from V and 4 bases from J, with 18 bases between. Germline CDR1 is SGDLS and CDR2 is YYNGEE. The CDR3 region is CASSPSLGGAYNEQFF. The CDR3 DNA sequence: TGTGCCAGCAGCCCTTCCCTTGGGGGGGCTTACAATGAGCAGTTCTTC.

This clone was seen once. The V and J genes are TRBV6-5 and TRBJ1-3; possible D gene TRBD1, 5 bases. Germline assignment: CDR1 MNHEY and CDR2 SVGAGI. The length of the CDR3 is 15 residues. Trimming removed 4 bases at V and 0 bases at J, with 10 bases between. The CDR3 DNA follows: TGTGCCAGCAGTTCCATGGGACTCTCTGGAAACACCATATATTTT. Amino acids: CASSSMGLSGNTIYF.

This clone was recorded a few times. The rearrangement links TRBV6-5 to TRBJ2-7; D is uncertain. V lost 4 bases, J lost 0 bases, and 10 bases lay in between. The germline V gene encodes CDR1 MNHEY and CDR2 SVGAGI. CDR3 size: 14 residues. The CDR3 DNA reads TGTGCCAGCAGTTCGCTGGGCCTCTCCTACGAGCAGTACTTC. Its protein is CASSSLGLSYEQYF.

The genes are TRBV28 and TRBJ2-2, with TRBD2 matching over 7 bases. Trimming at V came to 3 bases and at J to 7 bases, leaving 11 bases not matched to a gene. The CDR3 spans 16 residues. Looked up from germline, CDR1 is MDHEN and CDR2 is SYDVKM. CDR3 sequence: CASSFLAGVSGGELFF. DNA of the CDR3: TGTGCCAGCAGTTTCTTGGCGGGAGTATCGGGCGGGGAGCTGTTTTTT.

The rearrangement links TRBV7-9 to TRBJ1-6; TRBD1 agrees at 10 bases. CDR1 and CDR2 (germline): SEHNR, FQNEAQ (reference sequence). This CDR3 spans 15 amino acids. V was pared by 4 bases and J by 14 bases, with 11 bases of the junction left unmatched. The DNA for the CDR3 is TGTGCCAGCAGCTCGTGGGGACAGGGGAAGGAGGCCCTCCACTTT. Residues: CASSSWGQGKEALHF.

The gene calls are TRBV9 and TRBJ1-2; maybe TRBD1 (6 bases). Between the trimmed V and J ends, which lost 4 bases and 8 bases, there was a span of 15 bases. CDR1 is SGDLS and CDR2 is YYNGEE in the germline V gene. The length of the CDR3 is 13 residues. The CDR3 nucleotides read TGTGCCAGCAGCCAAAGCCAGGGGACGGGCTACACCTTC. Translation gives CASSQSQGTGYTF.

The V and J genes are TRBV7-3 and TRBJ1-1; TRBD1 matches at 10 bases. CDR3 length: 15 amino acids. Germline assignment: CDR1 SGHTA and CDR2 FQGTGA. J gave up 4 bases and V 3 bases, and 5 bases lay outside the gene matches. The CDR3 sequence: CASSFSGQGTTEAFF. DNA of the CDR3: TGTGCCAGCAGCTTCTCGGGACAGGGGACCACTGAAGCTTTCTTT.

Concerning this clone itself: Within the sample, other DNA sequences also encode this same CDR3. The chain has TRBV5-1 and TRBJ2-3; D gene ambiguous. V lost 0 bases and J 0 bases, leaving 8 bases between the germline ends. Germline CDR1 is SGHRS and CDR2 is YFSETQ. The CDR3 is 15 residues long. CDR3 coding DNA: TGCGCCAGCAGCTTGGGCCAGGTTAGCACAGATACGCAGTATTTT. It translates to CASSLGQVSTDTQYF.

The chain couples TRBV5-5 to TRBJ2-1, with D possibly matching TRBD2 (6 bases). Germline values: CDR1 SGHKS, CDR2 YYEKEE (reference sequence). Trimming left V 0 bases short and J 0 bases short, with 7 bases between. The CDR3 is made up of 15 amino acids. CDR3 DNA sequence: TGTGCCAGCAGCTTGGACGGGAGCTCCTACAATGAGCAGTTCTTC. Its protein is CASSLDGSSYNEQFF.

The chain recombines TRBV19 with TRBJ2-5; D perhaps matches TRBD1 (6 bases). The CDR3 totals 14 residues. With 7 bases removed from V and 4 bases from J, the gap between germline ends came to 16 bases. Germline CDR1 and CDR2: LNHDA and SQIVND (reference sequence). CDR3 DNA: TGTGCCAGTACCAAGTCAGACAGGCGAGAGACCCAGTACTTC. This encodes CASTKSDRRETQYF.

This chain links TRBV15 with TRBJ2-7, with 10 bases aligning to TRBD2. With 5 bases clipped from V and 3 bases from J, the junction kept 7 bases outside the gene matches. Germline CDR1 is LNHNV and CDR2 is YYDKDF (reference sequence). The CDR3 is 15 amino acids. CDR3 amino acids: CATSYLASGGYEQYF. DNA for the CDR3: TGTGCCACCAGCTATCTGGCTAGCGGGGGCTACGAGCAGTACTTC.

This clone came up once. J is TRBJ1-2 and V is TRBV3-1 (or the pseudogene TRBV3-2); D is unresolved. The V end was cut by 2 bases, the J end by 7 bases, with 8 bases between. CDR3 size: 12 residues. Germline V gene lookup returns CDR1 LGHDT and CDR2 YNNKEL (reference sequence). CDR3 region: CASSQPIRGYTF. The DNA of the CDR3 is TGTGCCAGCAGCCAACCTATCCGTGGCTACACCTTC.

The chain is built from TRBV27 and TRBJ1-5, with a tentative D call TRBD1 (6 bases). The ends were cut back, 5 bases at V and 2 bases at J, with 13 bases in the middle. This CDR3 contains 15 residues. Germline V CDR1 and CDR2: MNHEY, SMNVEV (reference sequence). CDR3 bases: TGTGCCAGCAGTAGCAGGGGCATACGCAATCAGCCCCAGCATTTT. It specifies CASSSRGIRNQPQHF.

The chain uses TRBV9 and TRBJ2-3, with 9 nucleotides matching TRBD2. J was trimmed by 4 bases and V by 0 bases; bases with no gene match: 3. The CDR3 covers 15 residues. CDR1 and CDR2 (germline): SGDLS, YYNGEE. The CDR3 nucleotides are TGTGCCAGCAGCGTAGGCGGGGGGGCCGCAGATACGCAGTATTTT. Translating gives CASSVGGGAADTQYF.

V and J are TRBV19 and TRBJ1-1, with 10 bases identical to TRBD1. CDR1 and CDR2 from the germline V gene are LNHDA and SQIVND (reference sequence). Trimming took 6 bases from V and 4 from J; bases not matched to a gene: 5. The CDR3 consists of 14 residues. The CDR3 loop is CASSWDRGRTEAFF. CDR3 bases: TGTGCCAGTAGCTGGGACAGGGGCCGCACTGAAGCTTTCTTT. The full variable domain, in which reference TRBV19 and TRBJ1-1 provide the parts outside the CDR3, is DGGITQSPKYLFRKEGQNVTLSCEQNLNHDAMYWYRQDPGQGLRLIYYSQIVNDFQKGDIAEGYSVSREKKESFPLTVTSAQKNPTAFYLCASSWDRGRTEAFFGQGTRLTVV.

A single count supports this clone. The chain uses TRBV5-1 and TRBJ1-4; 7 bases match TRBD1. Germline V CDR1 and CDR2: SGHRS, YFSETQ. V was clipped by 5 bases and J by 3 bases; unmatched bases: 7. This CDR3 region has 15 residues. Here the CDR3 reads CASSSGGMANEKLFF. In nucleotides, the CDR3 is TGCGCCAGCAGTTCAGGGGGAATGGCTAATGAAAAACTGTTTTTT.

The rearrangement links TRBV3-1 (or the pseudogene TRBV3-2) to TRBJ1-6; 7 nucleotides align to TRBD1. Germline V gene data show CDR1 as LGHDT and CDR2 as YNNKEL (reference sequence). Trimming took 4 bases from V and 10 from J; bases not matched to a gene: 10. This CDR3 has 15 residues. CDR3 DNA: TGTGCCAGCAGCCCACGGGACAGAAAGGGCTCACCCCTCCACTTT. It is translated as CASSPRDRKGSPLHF.

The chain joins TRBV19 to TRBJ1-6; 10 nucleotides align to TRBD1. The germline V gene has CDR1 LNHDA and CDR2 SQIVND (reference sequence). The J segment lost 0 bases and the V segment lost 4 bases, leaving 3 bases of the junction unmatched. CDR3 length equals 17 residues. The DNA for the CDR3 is TGTGCCAGTAGTACCCGGGACAGGGGCTCCTATAATTCACCCCTCCACTTT. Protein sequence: CASSTRDRGSYNSPLHF.

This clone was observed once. This CDR3 reads CATSLRTSGSTDTQYF. The CDR3 bases are TGTGCCACCAGCCTCCGGACTAGCGGAAGCACAGATACGCAGTATTTT. The chain employs TRBV15 and TRBJ2-3, with 10 bases lining up with TRBD2. Trimming cost V 5 bases and J 0 bases; bases outside gene matches: 5. Germline V gene data show CDR1 as LNHNV and CDR2 as YYDKDF (reference sequence). The CDR3 extends over 16 amino acids.

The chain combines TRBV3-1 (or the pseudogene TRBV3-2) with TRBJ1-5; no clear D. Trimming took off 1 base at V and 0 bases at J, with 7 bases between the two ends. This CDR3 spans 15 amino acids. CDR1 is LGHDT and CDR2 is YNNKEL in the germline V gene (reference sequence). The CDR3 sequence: CASSQGGNSNQPQHF. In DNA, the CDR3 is TGTGCCAGCAGCCAAGGCGGAAATAGCAATCAGCCCCAGCATTTT.

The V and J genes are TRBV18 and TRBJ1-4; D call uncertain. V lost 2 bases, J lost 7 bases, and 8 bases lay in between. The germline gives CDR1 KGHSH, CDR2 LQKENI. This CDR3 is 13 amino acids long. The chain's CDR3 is CASSPGLGEKLFF. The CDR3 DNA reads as TGTGCCAGCTCACCAGGGCTGGGTGAAAAACTGTTTTTT.

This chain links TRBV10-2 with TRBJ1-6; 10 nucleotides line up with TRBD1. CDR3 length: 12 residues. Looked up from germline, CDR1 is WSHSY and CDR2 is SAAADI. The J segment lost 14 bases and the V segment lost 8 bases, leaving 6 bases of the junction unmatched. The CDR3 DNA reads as TGCGCCAGCGGGACAGGGGCCACGACCCTCCACTTT. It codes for CASGTGATTLHF.

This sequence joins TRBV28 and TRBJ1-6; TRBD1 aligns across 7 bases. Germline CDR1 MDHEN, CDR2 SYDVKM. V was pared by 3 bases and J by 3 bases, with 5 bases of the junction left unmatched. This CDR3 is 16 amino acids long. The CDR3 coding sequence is TGTGCCAGCAGTTTGCCCGGGACAGACTATAATTCACCCCTCCACTTT. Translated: CASSLPGTDYNSPLHF. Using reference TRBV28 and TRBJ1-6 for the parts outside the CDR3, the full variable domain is DVKVTQSSRYLVKRTGEKVFLECVQDMDHENMFWYRQDPGLGLRLIYFSYDVKMKEKGDIPEGYSVSREKKERFSLILESASTNQTSMYLCASSLPGTDYNSPLHFGNGTRLTVT.

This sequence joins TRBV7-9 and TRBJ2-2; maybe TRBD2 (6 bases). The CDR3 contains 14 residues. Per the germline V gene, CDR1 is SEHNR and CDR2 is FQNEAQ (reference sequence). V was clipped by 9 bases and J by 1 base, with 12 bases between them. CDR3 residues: CASRLGGNTGELFF. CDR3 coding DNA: TGTGCCAGTCGTCTCGGGGGGAACACCGGGGAGCTGTTTTTT.

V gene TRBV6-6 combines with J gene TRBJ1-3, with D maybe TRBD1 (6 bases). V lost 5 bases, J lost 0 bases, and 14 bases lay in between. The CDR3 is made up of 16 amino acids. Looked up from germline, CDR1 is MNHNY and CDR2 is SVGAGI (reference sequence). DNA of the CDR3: TGTGCCAGCAGTCGTCCGGGACATCGCTCTGGAAACACCATATATTTT. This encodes CASSRPGHRSGNTIYF.

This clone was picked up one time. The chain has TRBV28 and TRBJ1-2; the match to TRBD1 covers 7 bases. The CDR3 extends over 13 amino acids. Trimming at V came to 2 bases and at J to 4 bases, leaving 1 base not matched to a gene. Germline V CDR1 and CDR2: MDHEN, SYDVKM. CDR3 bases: TGTGCCAGCAGTTTAGGACAGGTCTATGGCTACACCTTC. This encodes CASSLGQVYGYTF.

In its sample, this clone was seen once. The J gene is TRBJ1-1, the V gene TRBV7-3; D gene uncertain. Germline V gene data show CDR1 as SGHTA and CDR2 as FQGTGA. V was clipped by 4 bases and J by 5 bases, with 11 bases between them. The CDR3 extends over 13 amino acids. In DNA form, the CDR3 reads TGTGCCAGCAGCTCTGGACCGGGGACTGAAGCTTTCTTT. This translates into CASSSGPGTEAFF.

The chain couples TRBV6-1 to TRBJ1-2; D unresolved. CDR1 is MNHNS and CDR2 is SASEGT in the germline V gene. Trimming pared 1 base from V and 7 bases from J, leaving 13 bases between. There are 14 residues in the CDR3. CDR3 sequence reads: CASSEVGNAGGYTF. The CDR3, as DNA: TGTGCCAGCAGTGAAGTCGGAAACGCGGGTGGCTACACCTTC.

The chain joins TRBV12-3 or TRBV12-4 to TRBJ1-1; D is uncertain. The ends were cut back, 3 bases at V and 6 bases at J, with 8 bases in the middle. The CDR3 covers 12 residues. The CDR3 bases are TGTGCCAGCAGTTTCGGCGGGGCTGAAGCTTTCTTT. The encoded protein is CASSFGGAEAFF.

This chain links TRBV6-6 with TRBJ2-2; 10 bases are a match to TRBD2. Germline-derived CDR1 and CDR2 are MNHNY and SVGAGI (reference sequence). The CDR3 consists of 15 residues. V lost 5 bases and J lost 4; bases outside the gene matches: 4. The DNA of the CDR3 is TGTGCCAGCAGTCCGCAGCGGGGGGGCACCGGGGAGCTGTTTTTT. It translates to CASSPQRGGTGELFF.

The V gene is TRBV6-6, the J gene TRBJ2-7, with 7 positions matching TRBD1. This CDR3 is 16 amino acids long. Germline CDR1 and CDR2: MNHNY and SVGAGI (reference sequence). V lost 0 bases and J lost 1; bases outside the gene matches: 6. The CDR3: CASSYSLTGVSYEQYF. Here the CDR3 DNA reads TGTGCCAGCAGTTACTCCCTTACAGGGGTTTCCTACGAGCAGTACTTC.

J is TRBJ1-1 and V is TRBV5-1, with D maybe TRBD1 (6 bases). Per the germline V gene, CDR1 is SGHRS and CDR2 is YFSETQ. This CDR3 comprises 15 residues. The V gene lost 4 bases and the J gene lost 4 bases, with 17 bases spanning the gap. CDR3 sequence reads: CASSLFTGSTTEAFF. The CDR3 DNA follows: TGCGCCAGCAGCCTCTTTACAGGGTCGACCACTGAAGCTTTCTTT.